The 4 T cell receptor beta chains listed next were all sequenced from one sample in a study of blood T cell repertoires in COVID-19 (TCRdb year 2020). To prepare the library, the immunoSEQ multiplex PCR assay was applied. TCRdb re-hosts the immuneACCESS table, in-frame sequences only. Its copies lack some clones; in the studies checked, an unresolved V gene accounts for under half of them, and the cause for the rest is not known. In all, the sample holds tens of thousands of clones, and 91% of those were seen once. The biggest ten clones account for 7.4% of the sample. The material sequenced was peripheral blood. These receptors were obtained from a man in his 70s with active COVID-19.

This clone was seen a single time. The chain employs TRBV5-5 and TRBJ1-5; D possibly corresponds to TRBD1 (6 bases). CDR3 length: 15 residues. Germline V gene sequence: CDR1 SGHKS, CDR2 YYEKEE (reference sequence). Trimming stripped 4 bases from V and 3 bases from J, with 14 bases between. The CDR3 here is CASSTQGFNNQPQHF. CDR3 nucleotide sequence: TGTGCCAGCAGCACACAGGGCTTCAACAATCAGCCCCAGCATTTT.

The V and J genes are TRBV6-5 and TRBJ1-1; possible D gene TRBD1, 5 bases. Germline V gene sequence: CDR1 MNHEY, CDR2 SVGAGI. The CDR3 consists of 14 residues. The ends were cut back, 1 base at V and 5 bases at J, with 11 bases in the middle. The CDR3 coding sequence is TGTGCCAGCAGTTACTTAGGGGATGGAACTGAAGCTTTCTTT. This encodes CASSYLGDGTEAFF.

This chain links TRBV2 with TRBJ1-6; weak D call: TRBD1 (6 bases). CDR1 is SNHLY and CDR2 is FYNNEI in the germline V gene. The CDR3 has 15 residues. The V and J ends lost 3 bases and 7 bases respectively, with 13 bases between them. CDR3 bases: TGTGCCAGCAGTGATTGGGGGCTTGGAAATTCACCCCTCCACTTT. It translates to CASSDWGLGNSPLHF.

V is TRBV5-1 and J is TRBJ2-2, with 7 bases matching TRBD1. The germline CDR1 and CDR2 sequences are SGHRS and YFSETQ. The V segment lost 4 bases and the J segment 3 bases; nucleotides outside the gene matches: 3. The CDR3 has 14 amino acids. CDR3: CASSRTGDTGELFF. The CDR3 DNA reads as TGCGCCAGCAGCCGGACAGGAGACACCGGGGAGCTGTTTTTT.